The 10 T cell receptor beta chains in this list originate from one sample, sequenced in a study of a mutant IDH1 vaccine in newly diagnosed glioma (dated by TCRdb to about 2021). Reading the label with the study, this specimen's time point is: week 11, during vaccination. Every vaccine dose consisted of 300 ug of a 20-mer mutant IDH1 peptide in Montanide, administered subcutaneously together with topical imiquimod. Library preparation was by the immunoSEQ multiplex PCR assay. The immuneACCESS repertoire file appears here via TCRdb, limited to in-frame rearrangements. These files lack a portion of the clones; in checked studies, under half of the deficit traces to unresolved V genes, and the cause of the others is not known. Within this sample are about 66,000 clones, with 84% of them counted one time only. 3.6% of the sample is held by the ten biggest clonotypes. These receptors have no known antigen.

Source: PBMCs, taken from a glioma patient whose treatment included an IDH1 peptide vaccine. These receptors were taken from a man younger than 40 with glioma.

The genes are TRBV7-6 and TRBJ2-3, with TRBD2 matching over 13 bases. Germline loops: CDR1 SGHVS, CDR2 FNYEAQ. V gave up 5 bases and J gave up 6 bases; unmatched junction bases: 5. CDR3 size: 15 residues. The DNA for the CDR3 is TGTGCCAGCAGCACTAGCGGGGGGGCCAGGGATACGCAGTATTTT. Encoded protein: CASSTSGGARDTQYF. Variable domain in full (rest from reference TRBV7-6 and TRBJ2-3): GAGVSQSPRYKVTKRGQDVALRCDPISGHVSLYWYRQALGQGPEFLTYFNYEAQQDKSGLPNDRFSAERPEGSISTLTIQRTEQRDSAMYRCASSTSGGARDTQYFGPGTRLTVL.

This clone occurred a few times. The gene calls are TRBV10-3 and TRBJ2-7, with 12 bases fitting TRBD1. The CDR3 length is 14 residues. CDR1 ENHRY and CDR2 SYGVKD come from the germline V gene. Unmatched junction bases numbered 9, after V lost 8 bases and J lost 7 bases. The CDR3 DNA reads as TGTGCCATCCGGGGGGACAGGGGGCTTGGGGAGCAGTACTTC. Translation: CAIRGDRGLGEQYF.

This rearrangement joins TRBV5-4 to TRBJ2-1; 9 bases map to TRBD2. The germline V gene encodes CDR1 SGHNT and CDR2 YYREEE (reference sequence). The V gene end was trimmed by 3 bases and the J gene end by 1 base; junction bases not matched to a gene: 14. The CDR3 spans 19 residues. This CDR3 is CASSSPPSGGTFSYNEQFF. The CDR3 DNA follows: TGTGCCAGCAGCTCCCCGCCCAGCGGGGGGACCTTTTCCTACAATGAGCAGTTCTTC.

The chain joins TRBV29-1 to TRBJ1-1, with TRBD1 as a possible D gene (6 bases). From germline, CDR1 is SQVTM and CDR2 ANQGSEA. The CDR3 covers 10 residues. V dropped 6 bases and J dropped 13 bases, with 15 bases sitting between them. The CDR3 bases are TGCAGCGTCTCGGACAGCGGGGGTTTCTTT. Its protein is CSVSDSGGFF.

V and J are TRBV4-1 and TRBJ1-1, with D possibly matching TRBD1 (5 bases). This CDR3 has 13 amino acids. Between the trimmed V and J ends, which lost 4 bases and 3 bases, there was a span of 9 bases. Germline CDR1 reads MGHRA; CDR2 reads YSYEKL. For the CDR3, the DNA is TGCGCCAGCAGCCTAAGGGGAGACACTGAAGCTTTCTTT. Translated: CASSLRGDTEAFF.

The V and J genes are TRBV6-1 and TRBJ2-5, with D unresolved. V lost 9 bases and J 1 base, leaving 12 bases between the germline ends. Germline assignment: CDR1 MNHNS and CDR2 SASEGT. The CDR3 runs 13 residues. The CDR3 loop reads CARIDWFQETQYF. CDR3 bases: TGTGCCAGAATAGATTGGTTCCAAGAGACCCAGTACTTC.

V is TRBV28 and J is TRBJ1-2; D is unclear. V gave up 6 bases and J gave up 3 bases, with 17 bases separating them. CDR3 length: 15 residues. The V gene's germline CDR1 is MDHEN and CDR2 SYDVKM. CDR3 DNA: TGTGCCAGCAGATACGCCTTAGACTGGGACTATGGCTACACCTTC. As protein: CASRYALDWDYGYTF.

The rearrangement links TRBV7-3 to TRBJ2-5, with 8 bases lining up with TRBD1. J lost 5 bases, V lost 5 bases, and 7 bases had no gene match. The CDR3 has 14 amino acids. The germline gives CDR1 SGHTA, CDR2 FQGTGA. CDR3 nucleotides: TGTGCCAGCAGCCCACAGGGGGAAGGGGAGACCCAGTACTTC. The encoded protein is CASSPQGEGETQYF.

The chain is built from TRBV27 and TRBJ1-5; no firm D call. Germline CDR1 is MNHEY and CDR2 is SMNVEV (reference sequence). The CDR3 is made up of 16 amino acids. Trimming left V 5 bases short and J 0 bases short, with 14 bases between. The CDR3 protein is CASSKTSVNSNQPQHF. The CDR3 DNA reads TGTGCCAGCAGTAAAACCAGCGTCAATAGCAATCAGCCCCAGCATTTT.

This chain joins TRBV7-2 and TRBJ1-6; D might be TRBD1 (5 bases). V lost 3 bases to trimming and J lost 0 bases, with 9 bases between them. The germline V gene has CDR1 SGHTA and CDR2 FQGNSA. The CDR3 consists of 16 residues. The CDR3 protein is CASSLQGHSYNSPLHF. In DNA form, the CDR3 reads TGTGCCAGCAGCTTGCAGGGTCACTCCTATAATTCACCCCTCCACTTT. Supplemented by reference TRBV7-2 and TRBJ1-6, the full variable domain reads GAGVSQSPSNKVTEKGKDVELRCDPISGHTALYWYRQSLGQGLEFLIYFQGNSAPDKSGLPSDRFSAERTGGSVSTLTIQRTQQEDSAVYLCASSLQGHSYNSPLHFGNGTRLTVT.